One TCR beta chain is described in this entry. These data are taken from a study of blood T cell repertoires in COVID-19. Study-level information: The samples span acute and convalescent COVID-19 from the United States, Italy and Spain. Sources were T cells, B-cell-depleted T cells, or PBMCs; the material itself was cDNA or gDNA.

The CDR3 spans 16 residues. Losses at the gene ends were 4 bases for V and 8 bases for J; bases not matched to a gene: 10. CDR1 and CDR2 from the germline V gene are LNHDA and SQIVND (reference sequence). Source study methods: Quantification of nucleated cells was approximated via reference gene primer amplification. TCRdb's copy holds only in-frame clones and misses some; the assay was immunoSEQ multiplex PCR. V and J calls plus clone size are reproduced from that table; the DNA served to infer D and trimming. This sample yields under 60,000 clones, of which approximately 82% are seen a single time; 5.3% belongs to the top ten.

This chain joins TRBV19 and TRBJ1-5; 11 bases are a match to TRBD1. This sequence was found in a human donor in a cohort sampled during active COVID-19. The sequenced material came from peripheral blood. CDR3 residues: CASSSIRTGGPKPQHF. CDR3 DNA: TGTGCCAGTAGTAGCATCCGGACAGGGGGCCCTAAGCCCCAGCATTTT.